The following is a T cell receptor beta chain sequence with its context. A much larger clone differs from this one at a single base, so this may be a read error. Transcripts of RNA were the source for amplifying TCR beta CDR3 regions. Following a first-round RT-PCR that used HTBI primers, a second-round multiplex PCR was carried out. TCRdb itself ran the multiplex PCR reads through MiXCR, one entry per CDR3 protein. This repertoire shows around 660,000 distinct CDR3 sequences, over 40% found once; its top ten account for around 3.3%. The entry originates in a study of Graves' ophthalmopathy and Graves' hyperthyroidism. The length of the CDR3 is 15 residues. In germline, CDR1 is SGDLS, CDR2 YYNGEE.

Sequencing was carried out using peripheral blood. This TCR was recovered from an adult man with Graves' ophthalmopathy. The gene calls are TRBV9 and TRBJ2-2; 9 nucleotides align to TRBD1. The CDR3 sequence: CASSAGTGITRELFF. For the CDR3, the DNA is TGTGCCAGCAGCGCCGGGACAGGGATCACCCGGGAGCTGTTTTTT.